The 2 T cell receptor beta chains below come from one sample, sequenced in a study of cytomegalovirus exposure and HLA in healthy donors. TCRdb keeps only in-frame clones here, not all; method: immunoSEQ multiplex PCR. The table includes approximately 280,000 clones, approximately 86% detected once. Sample: PBMCs. The receptors come from a woman between 18 and 30 years old in good health and CMV-seronegative.

The chain carries TRBV11-3 and TRBJ2-7, with no clear D. The CDR3 extends over 13 amino acids. From germline, CDR1 is SGHNT and CDR2 YENEEA. The ends were cut back, 5 bases at V and 4 bases at J, with 12 bases in the middle. Written as DNA, the CDR3 is TGTGCCAGCAGCCCAGGTGCCATATACGAGCAGTACTTC. Encoded protein: CASSPGAIYEQYF. Filled out from reference TRBV11-3 and TRBJ2-7, the complete variable domain reads EAGVVQSPRYKIIEKKQPVAFWCNPISGHNTLYWYLQNLGQGPELLIRYENEEAVDDSQLPKDRFSAERLKGVDSTLKIQPAELGDSAVYLCASSPGAIYEQYFGPGTRLTVT.

The chain recombines TRBV6-6 with TRBJ2-5, with 7 bases lining up with TRBD1. After removal of 4 bases from V and 4 bases from J, the junction contained 9 bases not matched to a gene. CDR3 length: 15 amino acids. In germline, CDR1 is MNHNY, CDR2 SVGAGI (reference sequence). CDR3 sequence reads: CASSFEQGIPETQYF. In nucleotides, the CDR3 is TGTGCCAGCAGTTTCGAACAGGGGATCCCAGAGACCCAGTACTTC.